Shown below are 9 T cell receptor beta chains from a single sample sequenced in a study of beta chain features in type 1 diabetes. These TCRs' antigens remain unknown. Expressed TCRB transcripts were sequenced because the entire RNA isolate underwent reverse transcription. Clones were sequenced by immunoSEQ multiplex PCR, and TCRdb holds only the in-frame ones, with some missing. The table shows over 100,000 clones, with around 17% occurring only once. Study-wide findings and caveats: Significant though moderate, a shortening of TCRB CDR3s appeared in all four CD4+ subsets of Type 1 diabetes patients.

Sequenced: central memory CD4+ T cells from blood. These receptors were obtained from a man in his thirties or forties with type 1 diabetes.

The J gene is TRBJ1-2, the V gene TRBV30; D is undetermined. V lost 3 bases and J 5 bases, leaving 7 bases between the germline ends. The CDR3 sequence is 11 residues long. CDR1 and CDR2 (germline): GTSNPN, SVGIG (reference sequence). The CDR3 spells CAWSAQYGYTF. CDR3 nucleotide sequence: TGTGCCTGGAGCGCCCAATATGGCTACACCTTC.

This clone showed up many times. This chain joins TRBV7-8 and TRBJ1-2, with D uncertain. V was shortened by 2 bases and J by 4 bases, with 8 bases between the two germline ends. This CDR3 is 13 amino acids long. Germline values: CDR1 SGHVS, CDR2 FQNEAQ. The CDR3 DNA reads TGTGCCAGCAGCTTATTCATACTCTATGGCTACACCTTC. Its protein is CASSLFILYGYTF.

V and J are TRBV5-1 and TRBJ2-2; the match to TRBD1 covers 7 bases. Germline CDR1 is SGHRS and CDR2 is YFSETQ. The J segment lost 3 bases and the V segment lost 1 base, leaving 0 bases of the junction unmatched. The CDR3 extends over 14 amino acids. In DNA form, the CDR3 reads TGCGCCAGCAGCTTGACAGGGGACACCGGGGAGCTGTTTTTT. Translation: CASSLTGDTGELFF.

The chain employs TRBV11-2 and TRBJ2-3, with a tentative D call TRBD2 (7 bases). The germline V and J ends were trimmed by 6 bases and 6 bases, with 25 bases remaining between them. The germline gives CDR1 SGHAT, CDR2 FQNNGV. The CDR3 is 17 residues long. Written as DNA, the CDR3 is TGTGCCAGCAGTTCTCATTACGGGGGGCCGGGCGAGGATACGCAGTATTTT. Amino acid sequence: CASSSHYGGPGEDTQYF.

This sequence joins TRBV25-1 and TRBJ2-5, with D tentatively TRBD2 (7 bases). The CDR3 is 14 amino acids. Trimming pared 2 bases from V and 2 bases from J, leaving 9 bases between. Germline CDR1 MGHDK, CDR2 SYGVNS. CDR3 region: CASSEGGAQETQYF. DNA of the CDR3: TGTGCCAGCAGTGAAGGGGGGGCACAAGAGACCCAGTACTTC.

This clone has a handful of counts. The V call is TRBV7-2, the J call TRBJ2-2; no definite D call. Trimming cost V 5 bases and J 7 bases, with 11 bases left between them. CDR3 length: 13 amino acids. Per germline, CDR1 SGHTA and CDR2 FQGNSA. The CDR3 DNA reads TGTGCCAGCAGCGCAGTTAGGAGCGGGGAGCTGTTTTTT. It encodes CASSAVRSGELFF.

This clone was observed a few times. The chain combines TRBV4-1 with TRBJ2-6; D is perhaps TRBD1 (6 bases). Germline V lookup: CDR1 MGHRA, CDR2 YSYEKL. The CDR3 spans 16 residues. Trimming stripped 0 bases from V and 2 bases from J, with 8 bases between. In nucleotides, the CDR3 is TGCGCCAGCAGCCAAGACAGGGGCGCTGGGGCCAACGTCCTGACTTTC. Protein: CASSQDRGAGANVLTF.

Here the CDR3 reads CASSLLPGQAPQFF. CDR3 coding DNA: TGCGCCAGCAGCCTATTACCGGGACAGGCCCCTCAGTTCTTC. This chain uses TRBV5-1 with TRBJ2-1; 8 bases align to TRBD1. CDR3 size: 14 residues. The ends lost 4 bases at V and 13 bases at J; junction bases unmatched: 13. Per the germline V gene, CDR1 is SGHRS and CDR2 is YFSETQ.

This chain links TRBV28 with TRBJ1-2; D is uncertain. Germline CDR1 is MDHEN and CDR2 is SYDVKM. V lost 2 bases to trimming and J lost 5 bases, with 6 bases between them. The CDR3 has 12 residues. For the CDR3, the DNA is TGTGCCAGCAGTTTAGGCAGTTATGGCTACACCTTC. Amino acid sequence: CASSLGSYGYTF.